One sample yielded the 11 T cell receptor beta chains listed below, sequenced in a study of blood T cell repertoires in COVID-19. Profiled with immunoSEQ multiplex PCR; TCRdb holds only in-frame clones, not every one. The sample lists about 190,000 clones, under 90% occurring once. Specimen: peripheral blood. These receptors came from a human donor in a cohort sampled during active COVID-19.

The chain recombines TRBV19 with TRBJ1-1; TRBD1 might be the D (6 bases). Germline CDR1 reads LNHDA; CDR2 reads SQIVND (reference sequence). This CDR3 region has 12 residues. Trimming shortened V by 7 bases and J by 4 bases, and 10 bases separated the two germline ends. CDR3 DNA: TGTGCCAGTATACAGGGCAGCACTGAAGCTTTCTTT. As protein: CASIQGSTEAFF.

This chain joins TRBV6-5 and TRBJ1-2; D is undetermined. This CDR3 is 12 amino acids long. Per germline, CDR1 MNHEY and CDR2 SVGAGI. V was clipped by 11 bases and J by 4 bases, with 14 bases between them. Here the CDR3 reads CAVQRVIYGYTF. CDR3 in DNA: TGTGCCGTTCAACGGGTTATCTATGGCTACACCTTC.

A remark on this clone: The sample has other DNA sequences that encode this CDR3 too. This rearrangement joins TRBV28 to TRBJ1-1; 7 bases map to TRBD1. The germline V gene encodes CDR1 MDHEN and CDR2 SYDVKM. There are 12 residues in the CDR3. The V gene end was trimmed by 4 bases and the J gene end by 4 bases; junction bases not matched to a gene: 0. The CDR3 sequence is CASSSGGTEAFF. The CDR3 DNA follows: TGTGCCAGCAGTTCAGGGGGCACTGAAGCTTTCTTT.

The chain uses TRBV5-1 and TRBJ2-1; a possible D gene is TRBD1 (6 bases). V lost 4 bases and J 7 bases, leaving 15 bases between the germline ends. The CDR3 spans 14 residues. CDR1 and CDR2 from the germline V gene are SGHRS and YFSETQ. CDR3 loop: CASSRDNPGNEQFF. The CDR3 nucleotides read TGCGCCAGCAGCAGGGACAACCCTGGGAATGAGCAGTTCTTC.

The chain combines TRBV4-2 with TRBJ2-7, with D possibly matching TRBD2 (7 bases). Germline CDR1 LGHNA, CDR2 YNFKEQ. CDR3 length: 14 residues. The germline V and J ends were trimmed by 4 bases and 5 bases, with 15 bases remaining between them. The CDR3 protein is CASSPWGGADEQYF. The CDR3 DNA follows: TGTGCCAGCAGCCCGTGGGGGGGGGCGGACGAGCAGTACTTC.

The chain has TRBV7-2 and TRBJ2-1, with TRBD2 as a possible D gene (5 bases). Germline assignment: CDR1 SGHTA and CDR2 FQGNSA. The CDR3 is 13 amino acids. V was pared by 2 bases and J by 9 bases, with 11 bases between. This CDR3 reads CASSLRLAGEQFF. The CDR3 bases are TGTGCCAGCAGCTTAAGACTGGCGGGTGAGCAGTTCTTC.

The genes are TRBV28 and TRBJ1-5, with D maybe TRBD1 (6 bases). This CDR3 is built from 13 residues. CDR1 is MDHEN, CDR2 SYDVKM, per germline. Trimming left V 3 bases short and J 4 bases short, with 7 bases between. The CDR3 sequence: CASSLDRNQPQHF. CDR3 coding DNA: TGTGCCAGCAGTTTGGACAGAAATCAGCCCCAGCATTTT.

V is TRBV3-1 (or the pseudogene TRBV3-2) and J is TRBJ2-1, with 8 bases aligning to TRBD1. Trimming at V came to 3 bases and at J to 8 bases, leaving 3 bases not matched to a gene. The CDR3 runs 13 residues. Per the germline V gene, CDR1 is LGHDT and CDR2 is YNNKEL (reference sequence). The CDR3 sequence is CASSQLRGHEQFF. DNA of the CDR3: TGTGCCAGCAGCCAGCTCAGGGGGCATGAGCAGTTCTTC.

The V gene is TRBV3-1 (or the pseudogene TRBV3-2), the J gene TRBJ2-1; TRBD2 aligns across 8 bases. V lost 0 bases to trimming and J lost 4 bases; unmatched junction nucleotides: 11. Germline CDR1 and CDR2: LGHDT and YNNKEL (reference sequence). This CDR3 has 18 amino acids. The CDR3 region has the DNA TGTGCCAGCAGCCAAGATGCCGCCGGGACTAGGTATTACAATGAGCAGTTCTTC. It translates to CASSQDAAGTRYYNEQFF.

The V call is TRBV11-2, the J call TRBJ1-6, with D hard to call. The CDR3 is made up of 14 amino acids. From germline, CDR1 is SGHAT and CDR2 FQNNGV. With 4 bases removed from V and 10 bases from J, the gap between germline ends came to 14 bases. The CDR3 DNA sequence: TGTGCCAGCAGCTCGGTGTCCCCGGGGTCACCCCTCCACTTT. Its protein is CASSSVSPGSPLHF. The full variable domain, its missing parts supplied by reference TRBV11-2 and TRBJ1-6, is EAGVAQSPRYKIIEKRQSVAFWCNPISGHATLYWYQQILGQGPKLLIQFQNNGVVDDSQLPKDRFSAERLKGVDSTLKIQPAKLEDSAVYLCASSSVSPGSPLHFGNGTRLTVT.

The chain links TRBV5-1 to TRBJ1-4, with TRBD1 matching 8 bases. The J segment lost 7 bases and the V segment lost 4 bases, leaving 9 bases of the junction unmatched. This CDR3 region has 15 residues. CDR1 and CDR2 from the germline V gene are SGHRS and YFSETQ. The CDR3: CASSVQGAWSEKLFF. The DNA of the CDR3 is TGCGCCAGCAGCGTGCAGGGGGCTTGGAGTGAAAAACTGTTTTTT. Supplemented by reference TRBV5-1 and TRBJ1-4, the full variable domain reads KAGVTQTPRYLIKTRGQQVTLSCSPISGHRSVSWYQQTPGQGLQFLFEYFSETQRNKGNFPGRFSGRQFSNSRSEMNVSTLELGDSALYLCASSVQGAWSEKLFFGSGTQLSVL.